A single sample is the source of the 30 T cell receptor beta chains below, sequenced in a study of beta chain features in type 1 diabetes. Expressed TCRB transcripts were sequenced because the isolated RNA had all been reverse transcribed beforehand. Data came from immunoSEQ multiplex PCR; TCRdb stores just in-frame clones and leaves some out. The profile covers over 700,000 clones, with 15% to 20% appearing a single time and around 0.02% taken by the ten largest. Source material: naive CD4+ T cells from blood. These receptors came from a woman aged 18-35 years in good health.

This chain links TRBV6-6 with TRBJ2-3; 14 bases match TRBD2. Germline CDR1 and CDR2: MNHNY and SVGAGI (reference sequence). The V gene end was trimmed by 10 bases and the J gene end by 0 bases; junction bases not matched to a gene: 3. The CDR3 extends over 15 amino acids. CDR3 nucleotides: TGTGCCACCGGACTAGCGGGAGGTAGCACAGATACGCAGTATTTT. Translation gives CATGLAGGSTDTQYF.

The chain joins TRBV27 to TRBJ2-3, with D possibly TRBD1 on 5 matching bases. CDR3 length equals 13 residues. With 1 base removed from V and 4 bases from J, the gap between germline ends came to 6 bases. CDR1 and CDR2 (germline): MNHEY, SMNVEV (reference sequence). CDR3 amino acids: CASSLLGADTQYF. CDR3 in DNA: TGTGCCAGCAGTTTATTAGGGGCAGATACGCAGTATTTT.

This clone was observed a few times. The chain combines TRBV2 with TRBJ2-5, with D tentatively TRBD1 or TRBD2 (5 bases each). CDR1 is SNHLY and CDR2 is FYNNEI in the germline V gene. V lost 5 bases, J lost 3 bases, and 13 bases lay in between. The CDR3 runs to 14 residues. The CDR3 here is CASSPPGPKETQYF. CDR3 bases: TGTGCCAGCAGTCCCCCGGGACCGAAAGAGACCCAGTACTTC.

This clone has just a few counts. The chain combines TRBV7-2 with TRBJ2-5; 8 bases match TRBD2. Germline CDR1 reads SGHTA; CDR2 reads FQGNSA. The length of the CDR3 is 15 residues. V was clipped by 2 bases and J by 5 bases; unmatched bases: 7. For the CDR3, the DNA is TGTGCCAGCAGCTTAACGGGAGGGCCGTATGAGACCCAGTACTTC. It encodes CASSLTGGPYETQYF.

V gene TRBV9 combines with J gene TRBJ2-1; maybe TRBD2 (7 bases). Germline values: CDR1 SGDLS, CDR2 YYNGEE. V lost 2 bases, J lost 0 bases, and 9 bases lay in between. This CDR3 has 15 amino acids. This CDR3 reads CASSVGGLSYNEQFF. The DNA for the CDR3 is TGTGCCAGCAGCGTGGGGGGGCTCTCCTACAATGAGCAGTTCTTC.

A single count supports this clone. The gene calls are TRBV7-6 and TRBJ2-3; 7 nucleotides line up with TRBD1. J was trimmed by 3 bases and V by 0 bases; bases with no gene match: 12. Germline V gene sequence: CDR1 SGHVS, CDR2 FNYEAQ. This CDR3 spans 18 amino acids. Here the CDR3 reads CASSLAVQGRVDTDTQYF. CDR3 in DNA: TGTGCCAGCAGCTTAGCGGTACAGGGGAGAGTTGATACAGATACGCAGTATTTT.

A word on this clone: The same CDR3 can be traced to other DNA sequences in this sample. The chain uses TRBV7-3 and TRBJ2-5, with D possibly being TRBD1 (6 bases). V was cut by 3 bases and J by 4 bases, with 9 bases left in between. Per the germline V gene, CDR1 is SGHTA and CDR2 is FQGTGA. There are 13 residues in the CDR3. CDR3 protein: CASSLTGGETQYF. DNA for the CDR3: TGTGCCAGCAGCTTGACAGGTGGAGAGACCCAGTACTTC. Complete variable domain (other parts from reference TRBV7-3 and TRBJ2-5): GAGVSQTPSNKVTEKGKYVELRCDPISGHTALYWYRQSLGQGPEFLIYFQGTGAADDSGLPNDRFFAVRPEGSVSTLKIQRTERGDSAVYLCASSLTGGETQYFGPGTRLLVL.

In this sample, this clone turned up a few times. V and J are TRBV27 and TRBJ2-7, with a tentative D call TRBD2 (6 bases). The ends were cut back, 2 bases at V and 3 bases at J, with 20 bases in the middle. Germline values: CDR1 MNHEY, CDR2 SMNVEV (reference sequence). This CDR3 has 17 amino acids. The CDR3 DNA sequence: TGTGCCAGCAGTTTACAAGAGGGCCGGACTAAAAGCTACGAGCAGTACTTC. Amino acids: CASSLQEGRTKSYEQYF.

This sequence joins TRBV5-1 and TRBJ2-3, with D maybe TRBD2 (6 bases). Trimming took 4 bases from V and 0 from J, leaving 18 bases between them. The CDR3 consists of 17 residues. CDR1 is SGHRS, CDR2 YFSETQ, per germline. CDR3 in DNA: TGCGCCAGCAGCACGGGGACTTTAGCGACAAGCACAGATACGCAGTATTTT. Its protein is CASSTGTLATSTDTQYF.

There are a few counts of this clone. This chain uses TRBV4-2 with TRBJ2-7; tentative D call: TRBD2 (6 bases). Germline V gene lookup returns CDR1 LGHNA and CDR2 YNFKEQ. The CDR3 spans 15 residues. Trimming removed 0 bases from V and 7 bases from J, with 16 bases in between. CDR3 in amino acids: CASSQDKGSGREQYF. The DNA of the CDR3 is TGTGCCAGCAGCCAAGATAAGGGAAGCGGGCGTGAGCAGTACTTC.

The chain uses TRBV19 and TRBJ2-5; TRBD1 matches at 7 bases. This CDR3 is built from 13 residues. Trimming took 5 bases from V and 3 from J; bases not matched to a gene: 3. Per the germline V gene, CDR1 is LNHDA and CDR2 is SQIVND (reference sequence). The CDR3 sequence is CASSVGTEETQYF. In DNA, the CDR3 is TGTGCCAGTAGTGTGGGGACAGAAGAGACCCAGTACTTC.

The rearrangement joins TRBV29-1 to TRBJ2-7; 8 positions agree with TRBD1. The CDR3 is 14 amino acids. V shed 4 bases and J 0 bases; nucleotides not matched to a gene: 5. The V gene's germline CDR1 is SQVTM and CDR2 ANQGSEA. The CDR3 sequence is CSVAGQDSSYEQYF. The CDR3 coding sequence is TGCAGCGTTGCGGGACAGGATAGCTCCTACGAGCAGTACTTC.

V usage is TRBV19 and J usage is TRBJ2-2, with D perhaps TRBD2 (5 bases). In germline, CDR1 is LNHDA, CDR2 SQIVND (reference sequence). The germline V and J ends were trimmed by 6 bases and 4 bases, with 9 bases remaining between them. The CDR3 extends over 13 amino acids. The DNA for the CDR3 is TGTGCCAGTAGGCCTACTAGCACCGGGGAGCTGTTTTTT. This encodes CASRPTSTGELFF.

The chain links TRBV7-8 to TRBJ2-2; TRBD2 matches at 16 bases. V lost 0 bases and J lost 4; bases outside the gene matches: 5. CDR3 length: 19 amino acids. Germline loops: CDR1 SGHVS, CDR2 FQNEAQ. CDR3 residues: CASSLASGLAGGITGELFF. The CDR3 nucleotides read TGTGCCAGCAGCTTAGCATCGGGACTAGCGGGAGGGATCACCGGGGAGCTGTTTTTT. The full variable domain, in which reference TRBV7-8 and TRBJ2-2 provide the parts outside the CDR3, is GAGVSQSPRYKVAKRGQDVALRCDPISGHVSLFWYQQALGQGPEFLTYFQNEAQLDKSGLPSDRFFAERPEGSVSTLKIQRTQQEDSAVYLCASSLASGLAGGITGELFFGEGSRLTVL.

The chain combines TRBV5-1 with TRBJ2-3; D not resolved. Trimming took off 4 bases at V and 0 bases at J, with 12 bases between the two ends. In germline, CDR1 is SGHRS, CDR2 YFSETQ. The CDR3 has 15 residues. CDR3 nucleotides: TGCGCCAGCAGCCCTAGACCCCCTAGCACAGATACGCAGTATTTT. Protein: CASSPRPPSTDTQYF.

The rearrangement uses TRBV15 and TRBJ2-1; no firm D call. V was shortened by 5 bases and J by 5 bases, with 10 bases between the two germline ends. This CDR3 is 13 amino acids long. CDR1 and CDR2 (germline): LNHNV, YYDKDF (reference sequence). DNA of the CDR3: TGTGCCACCAGCGTCGCTACCCACAATGAGCAGTTCTTC. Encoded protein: CATSVATHNEQFF. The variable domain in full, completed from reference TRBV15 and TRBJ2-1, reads DAMVIQNPRYQVTQFGKPVTLSCSQTLNHNVMYWYQQKSSQAPKLLFHYYDKDFNNEADTPDNFQSRRPNTSFCFLDIRSPGLGDTAMYLCATSVATHNEQFFGPGTRLTVL.

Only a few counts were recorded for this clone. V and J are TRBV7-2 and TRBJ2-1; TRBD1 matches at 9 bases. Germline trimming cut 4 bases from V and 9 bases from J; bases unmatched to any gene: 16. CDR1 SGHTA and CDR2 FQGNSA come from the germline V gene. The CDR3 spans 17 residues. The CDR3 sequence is CASSSHSGTGRGAEQFF. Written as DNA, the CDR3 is TGTGCCAGCAGCTCACATTCCGGGACAGGGAGGGGTGCTGAGCAGTTCTTC.

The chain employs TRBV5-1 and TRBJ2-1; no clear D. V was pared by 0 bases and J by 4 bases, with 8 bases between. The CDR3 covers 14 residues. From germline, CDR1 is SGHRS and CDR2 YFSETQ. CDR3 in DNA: TGCGCCAGCAGCTTGGTGCCGGAGTACAATGAGCAGTTCTTC. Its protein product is CASSLVPEYNEQFF.

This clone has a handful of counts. CDR3 coding DNA: TGTGCCAGCAGCCAAGATCCTGAATTTCTAGGGGTTCAGCCCCAGCATTTT. This gives the protein CASSQDPEFLGVQPQHF. The gene calls are TRBV4-2 and TRBJ1-5, with a tentative D call TRBD1 (5 bases). CDR3 length: 17 residues. Trimming took 0 bases from V and 6 from J, leaving 18 bases between them. Germline CDR1 is LGHNA and CDR2 is YNFKEQ.

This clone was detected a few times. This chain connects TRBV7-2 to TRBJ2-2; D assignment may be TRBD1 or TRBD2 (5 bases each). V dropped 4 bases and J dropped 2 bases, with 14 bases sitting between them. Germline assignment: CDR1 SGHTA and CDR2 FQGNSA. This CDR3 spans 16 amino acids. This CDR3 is CASSSHGTINTGELFF. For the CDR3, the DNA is TGTGCCAGCAGCTCCCACGGGACCATCAACACCGGGGAGCTGTTTTTT.

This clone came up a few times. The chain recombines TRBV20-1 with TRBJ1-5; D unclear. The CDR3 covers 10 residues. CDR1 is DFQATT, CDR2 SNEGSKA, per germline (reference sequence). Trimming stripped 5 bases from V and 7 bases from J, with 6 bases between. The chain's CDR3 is CSAGRQPQHF. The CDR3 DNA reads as TGCAGTGCTGGGCGACAGCCCCAGCATTTT.

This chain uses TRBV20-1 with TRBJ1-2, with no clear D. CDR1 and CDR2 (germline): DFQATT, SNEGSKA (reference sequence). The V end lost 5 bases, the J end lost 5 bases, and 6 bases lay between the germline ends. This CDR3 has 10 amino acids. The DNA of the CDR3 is TGCAGTGCTCCGACATATGGCTACACCTTC. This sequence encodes CSAPTYGYTF.

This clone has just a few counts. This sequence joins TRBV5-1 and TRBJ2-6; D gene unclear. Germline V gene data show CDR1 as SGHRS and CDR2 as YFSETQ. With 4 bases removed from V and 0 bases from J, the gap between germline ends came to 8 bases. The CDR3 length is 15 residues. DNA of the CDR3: TGCGCCAGCAGCCCTATGGGCTCTGGGGCCAACGTCCTGACTTTC. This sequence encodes CASSPMGSGANVLTF.

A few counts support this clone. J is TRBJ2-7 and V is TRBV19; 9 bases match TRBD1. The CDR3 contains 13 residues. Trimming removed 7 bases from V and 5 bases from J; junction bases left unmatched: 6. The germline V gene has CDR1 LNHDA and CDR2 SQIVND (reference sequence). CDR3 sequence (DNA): TGTGCCAGTACCCGGACAGGGGTGGACGAGCAGTACTTC. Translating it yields CASTRTGVDEQYF.

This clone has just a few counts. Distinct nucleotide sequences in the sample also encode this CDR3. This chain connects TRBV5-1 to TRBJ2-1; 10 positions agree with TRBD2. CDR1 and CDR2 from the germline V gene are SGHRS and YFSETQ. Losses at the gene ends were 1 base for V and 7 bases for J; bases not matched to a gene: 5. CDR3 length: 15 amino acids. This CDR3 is CASSLSLAGVNEQFF. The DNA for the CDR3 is TGCGCCAGCAGCTTGTCTCTAGCGGGAGTAAATGAGCAGTTCTTC.

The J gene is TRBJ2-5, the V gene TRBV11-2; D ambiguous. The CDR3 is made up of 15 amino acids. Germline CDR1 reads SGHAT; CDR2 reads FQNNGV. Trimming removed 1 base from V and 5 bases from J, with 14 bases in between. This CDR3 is CASSLAGVLRETQYF. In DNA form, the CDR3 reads TGTGCCAGCAGCTTAGCAGGTGTGCTGAGGGAGACCCAGTACTTC.

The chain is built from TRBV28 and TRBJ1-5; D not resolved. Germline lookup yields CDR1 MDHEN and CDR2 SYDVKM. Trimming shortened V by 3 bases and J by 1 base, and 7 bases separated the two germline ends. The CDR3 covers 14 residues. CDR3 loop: CASSFLKSNQPQHF. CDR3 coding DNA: TGTGCCAGCAGTTTTCTGAAGAGCAATCAGCCCCAGCATTTT.

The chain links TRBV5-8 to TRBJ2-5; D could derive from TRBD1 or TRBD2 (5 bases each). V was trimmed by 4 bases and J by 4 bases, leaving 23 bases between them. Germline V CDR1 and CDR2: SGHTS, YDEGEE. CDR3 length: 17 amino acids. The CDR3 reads CASSVARGGASRETQYF. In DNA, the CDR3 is TGTGCCAGCAGCGTTGCCCGTGGTGGGGCTAGCAGAGAGACCCAGTACTTC. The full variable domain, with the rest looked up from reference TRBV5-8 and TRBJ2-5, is EAGVTQSPTHLIKTRGQQATLRCSPISGHTSVYWYQQALGLGLQFLLWYDEGEERNRGNFPPRFSGRQFPNYSSELNVNALELEDSALYLCASSVARGGASRETQYFGPGTRLLVL.

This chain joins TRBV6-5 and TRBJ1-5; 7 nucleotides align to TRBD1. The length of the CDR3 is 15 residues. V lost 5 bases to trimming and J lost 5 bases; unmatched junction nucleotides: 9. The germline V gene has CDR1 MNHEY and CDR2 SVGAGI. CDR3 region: CASSVAGGLDQPQHF. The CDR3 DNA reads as TGTGCCAGCAGTGTGGCAGGGGGATTGGATCAGCCCCAGCATTTT.

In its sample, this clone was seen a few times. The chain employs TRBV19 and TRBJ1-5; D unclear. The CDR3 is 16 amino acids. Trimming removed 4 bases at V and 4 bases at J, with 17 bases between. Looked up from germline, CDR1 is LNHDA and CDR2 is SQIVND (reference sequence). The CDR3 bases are TGTGCCAGTAGTACCCTAGCTCTCGTCGGGAATCAGCCCCAGCATTTT. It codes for CASSTLALVGNQPQHF.